The sequence of this TCR beta chain was determined in a study of shared clonotypes between healthy human individuals. Across the study: A few men and two women, aged 18 to 49, were donors. Study-level results: In contrast to clonotypes shared by all four donors, non-shared clonotypes had lower generation probabilities.

The genomic DNA of each subset was split evenly across several immunoSEQ plates. This table comes from immunoSEQ multiplex PCR, and its TCRdb copy is limited to in-frame clones, with some not included. Among about 690,000 clones listed, 90% were seen once. With regard to this clone: Its antigen is not identified.

Germline-derived CDR1 and CDR2 are MGHDK and SYGVNS. The CDR3 is 13 amino acids. V was pared by 2 bases and J by 8 bases, with 10 bases between. The receptor comes from a man younger than 35 in good health. Some clones in this sample may be carry-over from other donors' samples. The J gene is TRBJ2-4, the V gene TRBV25-1; the D gene is possibly TRBD1 (6 bases). The sequenced sample consisted of memory CD8+ T cells from PBMCs. Indicated subset: CD45RO+ cells pooled with CCR7-negative TemRA cells. CDR3 amino acids: CASSEGRGYIQYF. The CDR3 nucleotides read TGTGCCAGCAGTGAAGGCAGGGGCTACATTCAGTACTTC. Filled out from reference TRBV25-1 and TRBJ2-4, the complete variable domain reads EADIYQTPRYLVIGTGKKITLECSQTMGHDKMYWYQQDPGMELHLIHYSYGVNSTEKGDLSSESTVSRIRTEHFPLTLESARPSHTSQYLCASSEGRGYIQYFGAGTRLSVL.